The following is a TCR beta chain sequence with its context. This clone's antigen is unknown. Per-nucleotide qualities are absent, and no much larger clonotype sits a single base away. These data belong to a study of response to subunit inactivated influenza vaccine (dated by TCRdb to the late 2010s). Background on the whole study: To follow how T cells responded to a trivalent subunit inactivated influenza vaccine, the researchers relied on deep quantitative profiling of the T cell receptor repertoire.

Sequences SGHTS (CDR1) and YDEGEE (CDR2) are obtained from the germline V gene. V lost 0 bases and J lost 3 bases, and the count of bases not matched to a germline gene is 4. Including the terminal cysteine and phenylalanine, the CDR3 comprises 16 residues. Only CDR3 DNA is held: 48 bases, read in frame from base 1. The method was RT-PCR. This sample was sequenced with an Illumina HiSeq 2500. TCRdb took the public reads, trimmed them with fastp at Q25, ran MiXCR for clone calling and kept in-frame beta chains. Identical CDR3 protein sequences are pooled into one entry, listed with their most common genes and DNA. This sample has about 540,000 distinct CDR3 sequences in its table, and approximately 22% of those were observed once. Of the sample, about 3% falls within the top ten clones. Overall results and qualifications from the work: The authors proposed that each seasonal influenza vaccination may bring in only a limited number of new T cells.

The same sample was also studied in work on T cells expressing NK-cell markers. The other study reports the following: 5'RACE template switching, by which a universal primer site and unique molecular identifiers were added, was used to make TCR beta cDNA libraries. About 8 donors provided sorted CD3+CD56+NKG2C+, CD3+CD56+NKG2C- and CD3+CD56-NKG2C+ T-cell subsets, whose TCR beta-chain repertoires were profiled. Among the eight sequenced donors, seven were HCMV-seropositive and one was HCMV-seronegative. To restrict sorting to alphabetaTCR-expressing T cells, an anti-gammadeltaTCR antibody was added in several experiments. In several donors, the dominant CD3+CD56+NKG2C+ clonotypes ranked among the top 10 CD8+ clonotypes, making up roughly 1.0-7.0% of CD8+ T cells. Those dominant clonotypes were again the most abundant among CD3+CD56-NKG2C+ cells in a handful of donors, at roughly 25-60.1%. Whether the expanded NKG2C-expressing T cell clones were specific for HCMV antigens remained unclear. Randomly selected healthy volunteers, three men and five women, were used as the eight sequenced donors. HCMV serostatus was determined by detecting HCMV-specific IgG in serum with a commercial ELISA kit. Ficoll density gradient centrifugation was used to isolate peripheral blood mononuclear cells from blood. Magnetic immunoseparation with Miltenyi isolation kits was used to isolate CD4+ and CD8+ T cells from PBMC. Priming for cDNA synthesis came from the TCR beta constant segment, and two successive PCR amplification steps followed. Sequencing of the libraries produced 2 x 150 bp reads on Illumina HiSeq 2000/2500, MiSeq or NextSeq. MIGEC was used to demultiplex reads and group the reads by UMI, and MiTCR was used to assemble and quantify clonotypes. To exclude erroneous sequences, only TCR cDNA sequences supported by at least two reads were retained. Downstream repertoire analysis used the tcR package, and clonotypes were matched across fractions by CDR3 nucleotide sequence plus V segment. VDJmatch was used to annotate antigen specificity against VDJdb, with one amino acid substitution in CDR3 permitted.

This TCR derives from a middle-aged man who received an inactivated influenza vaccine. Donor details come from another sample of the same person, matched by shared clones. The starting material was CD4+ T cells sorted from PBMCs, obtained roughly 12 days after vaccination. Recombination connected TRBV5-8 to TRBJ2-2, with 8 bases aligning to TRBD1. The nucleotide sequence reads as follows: TGTGCCAGCAGCTTGGTTCAGGGGGCCGACACCGGGGAGCTGTTTTTT. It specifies CASSLVQGADTGELFF.